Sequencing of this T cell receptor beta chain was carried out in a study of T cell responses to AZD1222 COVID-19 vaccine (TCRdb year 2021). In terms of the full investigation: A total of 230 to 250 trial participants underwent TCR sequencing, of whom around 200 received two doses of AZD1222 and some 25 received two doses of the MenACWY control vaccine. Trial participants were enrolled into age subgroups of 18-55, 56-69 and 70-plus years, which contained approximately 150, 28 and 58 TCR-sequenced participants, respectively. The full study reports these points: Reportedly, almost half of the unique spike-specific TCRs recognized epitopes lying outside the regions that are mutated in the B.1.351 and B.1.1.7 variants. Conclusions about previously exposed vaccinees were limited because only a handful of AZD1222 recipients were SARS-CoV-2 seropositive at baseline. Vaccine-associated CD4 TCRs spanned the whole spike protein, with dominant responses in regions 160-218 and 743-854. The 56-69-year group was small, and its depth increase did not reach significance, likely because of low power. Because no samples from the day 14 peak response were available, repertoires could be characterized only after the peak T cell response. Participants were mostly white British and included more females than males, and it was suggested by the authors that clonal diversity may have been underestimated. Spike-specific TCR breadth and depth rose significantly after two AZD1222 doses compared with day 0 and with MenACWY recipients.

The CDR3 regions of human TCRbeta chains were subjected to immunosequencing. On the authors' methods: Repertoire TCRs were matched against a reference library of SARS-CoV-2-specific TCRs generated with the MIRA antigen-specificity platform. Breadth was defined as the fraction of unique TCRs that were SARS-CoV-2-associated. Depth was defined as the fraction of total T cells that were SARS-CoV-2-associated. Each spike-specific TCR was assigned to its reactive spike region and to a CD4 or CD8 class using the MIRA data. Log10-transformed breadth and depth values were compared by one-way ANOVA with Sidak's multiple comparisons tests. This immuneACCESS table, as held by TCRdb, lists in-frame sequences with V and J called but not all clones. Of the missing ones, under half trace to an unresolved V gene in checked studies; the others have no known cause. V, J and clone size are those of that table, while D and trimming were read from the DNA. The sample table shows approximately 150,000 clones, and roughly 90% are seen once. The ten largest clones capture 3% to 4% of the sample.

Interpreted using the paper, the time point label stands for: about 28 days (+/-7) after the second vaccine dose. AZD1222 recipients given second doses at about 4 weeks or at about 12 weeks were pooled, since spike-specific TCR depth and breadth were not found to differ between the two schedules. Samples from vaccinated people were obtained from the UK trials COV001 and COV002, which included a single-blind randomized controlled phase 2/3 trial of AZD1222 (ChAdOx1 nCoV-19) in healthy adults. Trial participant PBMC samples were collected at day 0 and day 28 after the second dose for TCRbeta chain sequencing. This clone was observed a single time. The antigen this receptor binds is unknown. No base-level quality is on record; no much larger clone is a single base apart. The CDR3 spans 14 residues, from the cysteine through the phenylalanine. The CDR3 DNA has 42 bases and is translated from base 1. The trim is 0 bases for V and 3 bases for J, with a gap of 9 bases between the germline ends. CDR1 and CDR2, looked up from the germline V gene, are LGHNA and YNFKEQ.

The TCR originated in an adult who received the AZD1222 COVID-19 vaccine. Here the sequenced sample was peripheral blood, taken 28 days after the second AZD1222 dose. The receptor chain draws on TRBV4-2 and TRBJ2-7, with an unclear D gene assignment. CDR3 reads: CASSQDSDNYEQYF. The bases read TGTGCCAGCAGCCAAGATTCGGATAACTACGAGCAGTACTTC.